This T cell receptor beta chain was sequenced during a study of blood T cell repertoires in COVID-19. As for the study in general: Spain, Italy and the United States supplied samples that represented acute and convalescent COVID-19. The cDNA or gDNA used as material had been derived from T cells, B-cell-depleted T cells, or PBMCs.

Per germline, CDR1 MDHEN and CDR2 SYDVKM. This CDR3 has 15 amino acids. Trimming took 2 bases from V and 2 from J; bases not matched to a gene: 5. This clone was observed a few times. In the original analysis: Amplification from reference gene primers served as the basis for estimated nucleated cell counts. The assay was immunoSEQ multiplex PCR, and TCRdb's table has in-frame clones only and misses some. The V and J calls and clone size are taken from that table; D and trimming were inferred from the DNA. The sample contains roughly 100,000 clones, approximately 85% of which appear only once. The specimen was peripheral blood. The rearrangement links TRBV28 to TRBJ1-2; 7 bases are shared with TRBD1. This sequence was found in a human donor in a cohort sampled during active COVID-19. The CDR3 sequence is CASSLGGQVNYGYTF. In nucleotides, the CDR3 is TGTGCCAGCAGTTTAGGCGGACAGGTCAACTATGGCTACACCTTC.